This T cell receptor beta chain was profiled in a study of Graves' ophthalmopathy and Graves' hyperthyroidism. Study summary: The blood sample was drawn at first diagnosis and before any treatment.

Clinical symptoms, serum thyroxine, TRAb, thyroid ultrasound and orbital computed tomography determined diagnosis. Findings and limits, study-wide: Among thyroid clonotypes expanded above 0.001 frequency, most also appeared in blood.

The authors amplified TCR beta CDR3 regions, and they did so from RNA transcripts for repertoire sequencing. The library came from an HTBI-primed first-round RT-PCR and a second-round multiplex PCR. From the multiplex PCR reads, TCRdb called clonotypes with MiXCR, one entry per CDR3 protein. Here the sample spans 150,000 to 200,000 distinct CDR3 sequences, under 40% being singletons. To note about this clonotype: Its antigen is not known.

Sequences were obtained from peripheral blood. The source is a woman aged 40 to 50 with Graves' ophthalmopathy.

CDR3 sequence: CASSQSFSGQKNYGYTF. For the CDR3, the DNA is TGTGCCAGCAGTCAATCCTTCTCGGGACAGAAGAACTATGGCTACACCTTC. The chain links TRBV28 to TRBJ1-2, with TRBD1 matching over 7 bases. The CDR3 covers 17 residues. Germline V gene sequence: CDR1 MDHEN, CDR2 SYDVKM. Trimming removed 5 bases from V and 2 bases from J; junction bases left unmatched: 14.